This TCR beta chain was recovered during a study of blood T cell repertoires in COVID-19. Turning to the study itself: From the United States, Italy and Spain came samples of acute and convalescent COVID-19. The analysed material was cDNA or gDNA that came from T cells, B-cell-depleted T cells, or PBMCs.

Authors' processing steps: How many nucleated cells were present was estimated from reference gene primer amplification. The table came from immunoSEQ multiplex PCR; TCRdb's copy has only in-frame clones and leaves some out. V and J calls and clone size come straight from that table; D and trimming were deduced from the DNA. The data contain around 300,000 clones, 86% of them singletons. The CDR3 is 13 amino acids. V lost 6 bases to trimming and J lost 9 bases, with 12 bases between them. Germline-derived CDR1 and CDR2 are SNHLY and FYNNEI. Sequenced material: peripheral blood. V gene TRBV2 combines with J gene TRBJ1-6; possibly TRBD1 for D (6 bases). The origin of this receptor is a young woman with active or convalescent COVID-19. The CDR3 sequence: CASRDSLSSPLHF. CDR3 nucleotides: TGTGCCAGCAGGGACAGCCTCAGTTCACCCCTCCACTTT.